These 32 T cell receptor beta chains came from one sample sequenced in a study of type 1 and type 2 diabetes patients listed by TCRdb under 2016. The sequencing machine was an Illumina MiSeq. Genomic DNA from sorted T cell subsets was used as template for TCRbeta CDR3 amplification. The TCRbeta CDR3 region was amplified by multiplex PCR using 30 forward and 13 reverse primers. The raw public reads went through TCRdb reprocessing: fastp at Q25, MiXCR clone calling, in-frame beta chains kept. CDR3 protein duplicates are merged, each entry listing the most common genes and DNA. The sample table records fewer than 350,000 distinct CDR3 sequences; roughly 50% of these occur just once. The ten largest clones add up to roughly an eighth of the sample. The sequencing input was peripheral blood mononuclear cells (PBMCs). Receptors were obtained from a man between 18 and 35 years old with type 2 diabetes.

V is TRBV4-1 and J is TRBJ1-1; maybe TRBD1 (5 bases). The germline V and J ends were trimmed by 0 bases and 5 bases, with 13 bases remaining between them. Germline CDR1 MGHRA, CDR2 YSYEKL. The CDR3 runs to 15 residues. The CDR3, as DNA: TGCGCCAGCAGCCAAGATTTGGCAGGGAGGACTGAAGCTTTCTTT. This codes for CASSQDLAGRTEAFF.

The V call is TRBV7-7, the J call TRBJ2-7; 7 nucleotides match TRBD2. Judging by the DNA end, TRBJ2-1 fits better; the J call may be wrong. The CDR3 is 15 amino acids. From germline, CDR1 is SSHAT and CDR2 FNYEAQ (reference sequence). CDR3 amino acids: CASSSLGGEGNEQFF. For the CDR3, the DNA is TGTGCCAGCAGCTCACTCGGTGGGGAGGGGAATGAGCAGTTCTTC.

Note on this clonotype: A junction boundary mismatches the germline segment, possibly from a read error. The genes are TRBV7-2 and TRBJ2-1, with a weak D call TRBD1 (6 bases). The CDR3 covers 13 residues. The V gene's germline CDR1 is SGHTA and CDR2 FQGNSA. CDR3 loop: CASGLSLDSEQFF. CDR3 nucleotide sequence: TGTGCCAGCGGCTTAAGTTTGGACAGTGAGCAGTTCTTC.

With regard to this clonotype: With a much larger clone just one base away, this may be a read error. The chain combines TRBV2 with TRBJ1-1, with 7 bases aligning to TRBD1. Germline V gene data show CDR1 as SNHLY and CDR2 as FYNNEI. The CDR3 consists of 12 residues. This CDR3 is CPSSGRGTEAFF. Here the CDR3 DNA reads TGTCCCAGCAGTGGCAGGGGGACTGAAGCTTTCTTT.

Only a few counts were recorded for this clonotype. The chain uses TRBV30 and TRBJ1-4; D remains ambiguous. The CDR3 has 14 residues. The germline CDR1 and CDR2 sequences are GTSNPN and SVGIG (reference sequence). The ends were cut back, 3 bases at V and 4 bases at J, with 12 bases in the middle. The CDR3 protein is CAWREALHNEKLFF. In DNA, the CDR3 is TGTGCCTGGAGAGAGGCCCTACATAATGAAAAACTGTTTTTT.

V and J are TRBV6-1 and TRBJ1-1, with no clear D. Per germline, CDR1 MNHNS and CDR2 SASEGT. V was trimmed by 6 bases and J by 3 bases, leaving 14 bases between them. The CDR3 is 14 residues long. The CDR3 DNA reads TGTGCCAGCAGCTATGCGGGGTTTGACACTGAAGCTTTCTTT. This sequence encodes CASSYAGFDTEAFF.

This clonotype showed up many times. The chain couples TRBV7-2 to TRBJ2-3, with D maybe TRBD2 (7 bases). Per germline, CDR1 SGHTA and CDR2 FQGNSA. V lost 3 bases and J 6 bases, leaving 25 bases between the germline ends. The CDR3 is made up of 18 amino acids. The CDR3 DNA is TGTGCCAGCAGCTTGGGTCCCCGGGCGGGGGCGTTAAGGGATACGCAGTATTTT. Translation: CASSLGPRAGALRDTQYF.

This sequence joins TRBV9 and TRBJ1-2; D is undetermined. V lost 4 bases and J lost 3, with 13 bases in between. In germline, CDR1 is SGDLS, CDR2 YYNGEE. There are 14 residues in the CDR3. The DNA for the CDR3 is TGTGCCAGCAGCATCGGACGGACCCACTATGGCTACACCTTC. Protein product: CASSIGRTHYGYTF.

The gene calls are TRBV11-2 and TRBJ1-2; D uncertain. The CDR3 spans 11 residues. Deletions cut 2 bases from V and 7 bases from J, with 5 bases between. CDR1 and CDR2 (germline): SGHAT, FQNNGV. The CDR3 DNA is TGTGCCAGCAGCTTATTAGGTGGCTACACCTTC. Translation: CASSLLGGYTF.

V usage is TRBV5-5 and J usage is TRBJ1-6; possible D gene TRBD1, 6 bases. This CDR3 contains 14 residues. Trimming pared 5 bases from V and 8 bases from J, leaving 14 bases between. Germline V gene lookup returns CDR1 SGHKS and CDR2 YYEKEE (reference sequence). The CDR3 is CASRQGLRDSPLHF. DNA of the CDR3: TGTGCCAGCAGGCAGGGGTTACGAGATTCACCCCTCCACTTT.

The table lists this clonotype with many counts. V is TRBV30 and J is TRBJ1-2, with D maybe TRBD1 (5 bases). V shed 1 base and J shed 3 bases, with 9 bases lying between them. Germline CDR1 and CDR2: GTSNPN and SVGIG (reference sequence). The CDR3 has 13 amino acids. As DNA, the CDR3 is TGTGCCTGGAGTGGCATGACAGACTATGGCTACACCTTC. Its protein is CAWSGMTDYGYTF.

This clonotype was found a few times. The chain carries TRBV6-5 and TRBJ1-5, with TRBD1 matching 8 bases. The germline V gene has CDR1 MNHEY and CDR2 SVGAGI. J lost 3 bases, V lost 6 bases, and 7 bases had no gene match. The CDR3 is 15 amino acids. CDR3 loop: CASSAGQGLNQPQHF. DNA of the CDR3: TGTGCCAGCAGCGCAGGACAGGGACTCAATCAGCCCCAGCATTTT.

This chain connects TRBV7-2 to TRBJ2-1, with TRBD2 matching 10 bases. Trimming took 7 bases from V and 4 from J; bases not matched to a gene: 4. This CDR3 is 14 amino acids long. Germline values: CDR1 SGHTA, CDR2 FQGNSA. The CDR3 reads CASKRAGGYNEQFF. CDR3 sequence (DNA): TGTGCCAGCAAGAGAGCGGGAGGGTACAATGAGCAGTTCTTC.

The rearrangement uses TRBV19 and TRBJ2-5; perhaps TRBD1 as D (6 bases). The V end lost 6 bases, the J end lost 2 bases, and 19 bases lay between the germline ends. Germline loops: CDR1 LNHDA, CDR2 SQIVND (reference sequence). The CDR3 totals 16 residues. CDR3 nucleotides: TGTGCCAGTAGCCCAGTTGCCAGGGGTCCTCAAGAGACCCAGTACTTC. Amino acids: CASSPVARGPQETQYF.

The rearrangement uses TRBV20-1 and TRBJ2-7; either TRBD1 or TRBD2 may fit D (6 bases each). Germline lookup yields CDR1 DFQATT and CDR2 SNEGSKA (reference sequence). V was cut by 7 bases and J by 0 bases, with 13 bases left in between. The CDR3 consists of 13 residues. CDR3 nucleotides: TGCAGTGTTAGGGGGAGGAACTCCTACGAGCAGTACTTC. The encoded protein is CSVRGRNSYEQYF.

The rearrangement joins TRBV7-3 to TRBJ2-5, with 9 bases identical to TRBD2. The CDR3 covers 17 residues. V lost 2 bases, J lost 1 base, and 8 bases stayed unmatched. The V gene's germline CDR1 is SGHTA and CDR2 FQGTGA. CDR3 region: CASSLFPSGTLQETQYF. The CDR3, as DNA: TGTGCCAGCAGCTTATTCCCTAGCGGGACCCTCCAAGAGACCCAGTACTTC. Together with reference TRBV7-3 and TRBJ2-5, the CDR3 gives the full variable domain: GAGVSQTPSNKVTEKGKYVELRCDPISGHTALYWYRQSLGQGPEFLIYFQGTGAADDSGLPNDRFFAVRPEGSVSTLKIQRTERGDSAVYLCASSLFPSGTLQETQYFGPGTRLLVL.

The chain links TRBV3-1 to TRBJ2-1; D may be TRBD2 (6 bases). There are 15 residues in the CDR3. Germline V lookup: CDR1 LGHDT, CDR2 YNNKEL (reference sequence). V lost 3 bases and J lost 0, with 9 bases in between. CDR3 sequence: CASSHFSGSYNEQFF. CDR3 DNA: TGTGCCAGCAGCCACTTTAGCGGCTCCTACAATGAGCAGTTCTTC.

This chain joins TRBV12-5 and TRBJ1-2; D uncertain. CDR3 size: 14 residues. Trimming stripped 3 bases from V and 4 bases from J, with 12 bases between. Per the germline V gene, CDR1 is LGHNT and CDR2 is FRNRAP. CDR3 sequence: CASGFEGRTYGYTF. CDR3 bases: TGTGCTAGTGGTTTTGAAGGCAGGACCTATGGCTACACCTTC.

The genes are TRBV9 and TRBJ1-5; D possibly corresponds to TRBD1 (5 bases). Germline lookup yields CDR1 SGDLS and CDR2 YYNGEE. CDR3 length: 13 amino acids. Trimming took 5 bases from V and 9 from J, leaving 15 bases between them. The CDR3 protein is CASSRGAQLPQHF. The CDR3 DNA is TGTGCCAGCAGTCGAGGGGCTCAGTTGCCCCAGCATTTT.

Comments on this clonotype: At one of its ends the junction is not consistent with the germline gene, which may arise from a read error. The gene calls are TRBV29-1 and TRBJ2-1; TRBD1 agrees at 7 bases. This CDR3 is 15 amino acids long. Germline values: CDR1 SQVTM, CDR2 ANQGSEA. The CDR3 bases are TGCAGCGTTGAAGTGTGGGACAGCTCCTACAAGGAGAAGGTATTC. It specifies CSVEVWDSSYKEKVF.

The sample holds one count of this clonotype. The chain joins TRBV25-1 to TRBJ2-7; D gene uncertain. The better agreement between TRBJ2-1 and the DNA end casts doubt on the J call. The CDR3 has 13 amino acids. Germline-derived CDR1 and CDR2 are MGHDK and SYGVNS. The CDR3 coding sequence is TGTGCCAGTACGGATAAAAGCTCCTACGAGCAGTTCTTC. Encoded protein: CASTDKSSYEQFF.

The gene calls are TRBV12-3 or TRBV12-4 and TRBJ2-7, with 7 bases fitting TRBD1. V shed 4 bases, J shed 7 bases, and the junction held 10 bases outside the gene matches. The CDR3 extends over 14 amino acids. CDR3 nucleotides: TGTGCCAGCAGTTCACAGGGGACGGGCAATGAGCAGTACTTC. This sequence encodes CASSSQGTGNEQYF.

The V call is TRBV10-3, the J call TRBJ2-2, with 9 nucleotides matching TRBD1. There are 15 residues in the CDR3. Unmatched junction bases numbered 11, after V lost 5 bases and J lost 10 bases. Germline V lookup: CDR1 ENHRY, CDR2 SYGVKD. The CDR3 protein is CAISPGQGMGEELFF. In DNA, the CDR3 is TGTGCCATCAGTCCCGGACAGGGGATGGGCGAGGAGCTGTTTTTT.

This clonotype was recorded at least ten times. The CDR3, as DNA: TGTGCCAGTAGTAACGGACAGTCGACCTACACTGAAGCTTTCTTT. Amino acids: CASSNGQSTYTEAFF. This rearrangement joins TRBV19 to TRBJ1-1; D possibly corresponds to TRBD1 (6 bases). The V end lost 4 bases, the J end lost 3 bases, and 15 bases lay between the germline ends. The CDR3 is made up of 15 amino acids. CDR1 is LNHDA and CDR2 is SQIVND in the germline V gene (reference sequence). Together with reference TRBV19 and TRBJ1-1, the CDR3 gives the full variable domain: DGGITQSPKYLFRKEGQNVTLSCEQNLNHDAMYWYRQDPGQGLRLIYYSQIVNDFQKGDIAEGYSVSREKKESFPLTVTSAQKNPTAFYLCASSNGQSTYTEAFFGQGTRLTVV.

V is TRBV7-2 and J is TRBJ2-1; 7 bases agree with TRBD2. After removal of 7 bases from V and 5 bases from J, the junction contained 11 bases not matched to a gene. The CDR3 has 15 residues. Germline assignment: CDR1 SGHTA and CDR2 FQGNSA. The CDR3 DNA follows: TGTGCCAGCAAGGACCGTGAGAGCGGGGACAATGAGCAGTTCTTC. The encoded protein is CASKDRESGDNEQFF.

The chain uses TRBV29-1 and TRBJ2-3; TRBD1 matches 7 bases. The CDR3 consists of 18 residues. Germline values: CDR1 SQVTM, CDR2 ANQGSEA. Losses at the gene ends were 1 base for V and 9 bases for J; bases not matched to a gene: 22. The CDR3 loop reads CSVEGVLVTGTLGDTQYF. As DNA, the CDR3 is TGCAGCGTTGAAGGGGTTTTGGTGACAGGGACGCTTGGAGACACGCAGTATTTT.

The J gene is TRBJ2-1, the V gene TRBV11-3; 8 nucleotides match TRBD2. The germline V gene encodes CDR1 SGHNT and CDR2 YENEEA. The CDR3 is made up of 17 amino acids. V lost 5 bases, J lost 2 bases, and 11 bases stayed unmatched. In nucleotides, the CDR3 is TGTGCCAGCAGCACGCCGGTGGTTAGCGGGGCCTACAATGAGCAGTTCTTC. It codes for CASSTPVVSGAYNEQFF. Complete variable domain (other parts from reference TRBV11-3 and TRBJ2-1): EAGVVQSPRYKIIEKKQPVAFWCNPISGHNTLYWYLQNLGQGPELLIRYENEEAVDDSQLPKDRFSAERLKGVDSTLKIQPAELGDSAVYLCASSTPVVSGAYNEQFFGPGTRLTVL.

The chain carries TRBV2 and TRBJ1-2; D ambiguous. In germline, CDR1 is SNHLY, CDR2 FYNNEI. V was clipped by 3 bases and J by 1 base, with 6 bases between them. This CDR3 region has 13 residues. The CDR3 sequence is CASSDWNNYGYTF. The CDR3 DNA sequence: TGTGCCAGCAGTGACTGGAATAACTATGGCTACACCTTC.

V and J are TRBV9 and TRBJ2-3, with 12 bases identical to TRBD1. The CDR3 loop spans 15 amino acids. The trim removed 2 bases at V and 8 bases at J, leaving 6 bases unmatched. The germline gives CDR1 SGDLS, CDR2 YYNGEE. CDR3 sequence: CASSVGDRGRSTQYF. The CDR3 DNA reads TGTGCCAGCAGCGTCGGGGACAGGGGGCGGAGTACGCAGTATTTT.

This clonotype was picked up a small number of times. The gene calls are TRBV24-1 and TRBJ2-1, with 8 bases aligning to TRBD1. V trimming: 4 bases; J trimming: 4 bases; junction bases outside the gene matches: 11. CDR3 size: 17 residues. In germline, CDR1 is KGHDR, CDR2 SFDVKD. Here the CDR3 reads CATSDPAGQGTYNEQFF. The DNA for the CDR3 is TGTGCCACCAGTGACCCTGCCGGACAGGGAACTTACAATGAGCAGTTCTTC.

In DNA, the CDR3 is TGTGCCAGCAGTTTCCAAAGGGGCTACGAGCAGTACTTC. Translating gives CASSFQRGYEQYF. This chain joins TRBV12-3 or TRBV12-4 and TRBJ2-7; maybe TRBD1 (5 bases). CDR3 length: 13 amino acids. V was shortened by 3 bases and J by 3 bases, with 9 bases between the two germline ends.

The chain links TRBV12-3 or TRBV12-4 to TRBJ2-2, with 9 bases identical to TRBD2. V gave up 5 bases and J gave up 6 bases; unmatched junction bases: 13. CDR3 length: 17 amino acids. DNA of the CDR3: TGTGCCAGCAGTAAGCTCGGGCGGGGGGGCCTTCCCGGGGAGCTGTTTTTT. Residues: CASSKLGRGGLPGELFF.